The source of this T cell receptor beta chain is a study of blood T cell repertoires in COVID-19. In the source study's methods: Amplification of reference gene primers provided the estimated nucleated cell counts. Data came from immunoSEQ multiplex PCR; TCRdb stores just in-frame clones and leaves some out. D and trimming come from the DNA, and the V and J calls and clone size come from that table. The sample shows roughly 67,000 clones, over 75% of them seen only once. CDR1 and CDR2 (germline): SGHDT, YYEEEE. The V and J ends lost 2 bases and 5 bases, in that order; junction bases with no gene match: 6. CDR3 size: 16 residues.

The source material was peripheral blood. This receptor was obtained from a man over 45 with acute or convalescent COVID-19. The chain joins TRBV5-6 to TRBJ1-6; 8 nucleotides match TRBD1. The CDR3 DNA follows: TGTGCCAGCAGCTTCAACACAGGGGGGAATAATTCACCCCTCCACTTT. It translates to CASSFNTGGNNSPLHF.